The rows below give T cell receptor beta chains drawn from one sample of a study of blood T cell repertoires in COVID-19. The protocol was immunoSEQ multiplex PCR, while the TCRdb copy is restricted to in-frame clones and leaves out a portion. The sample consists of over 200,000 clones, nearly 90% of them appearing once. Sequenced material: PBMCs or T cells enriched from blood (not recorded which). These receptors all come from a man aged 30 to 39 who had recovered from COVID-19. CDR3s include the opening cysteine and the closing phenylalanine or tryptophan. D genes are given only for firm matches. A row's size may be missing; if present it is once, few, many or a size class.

TGTGCCAGCAGGTTTAACTATATGGATACGCAGTATTTT CASRFNYMDTQYF NA TRBJ2-3 NA TRBV7-2
TGTGCCAGCAGCTCAGGGCCCCGGGAGACCCAGTACTTC CASSSGPRETQYF NA TRBJ2-5 NA TRBV11-2
TGCAGTGCCAACGAGGCAAACGAGCAGTACTTC CSANEANEQYF NA TRBJ2-7 NA TRBV20-1
TGTGCCAGCAGTACCTCCGGGCCCAGGGAGTATTTT CASSTSGPREYF NA TRBJ2-3 NA TRBV12-3/TRBV12-4
TGTGCCAGCAGCTTTGGGCAGGTGAGCCTCTACGAGCAGTACTTC CASSFGQVSLYEQYF NA TRBJ2-7 NA TRBV7-2
TGTGCCTGCGACACCTACGAGCAGTACTTC CACDTYEQYF NA TRBJ2-7 NA TRBV30
TGCGCCAGCAGCTTGGACCGATTCGACTTAAACATTCAGTACTTC CASSLDRFDLNIQYF NA TRBJ2-4 NA TRBV5-1
TGTGCCAGCAGCCTTACGGGCTTACGGGACAGAGTCTACGAGCAGTACTTC CASSLTGLRDRVYEQYF NA TRBJ2-7 TRBD1 TRBV7-9
TGTGCCACCGGGGGGGGATCCTACAATGAGCAGTTCTTC CATGGGSYNEQFF NA TRBJ2-1 TRBD2 TRBV10-3
TGTGCCAGCTCACCGACAGAGTACAATGAGCAGTTCTTC CASSPTEYNEQFF NA TRBJ2-1 NA TRBV18
TGTGCCAGCAGCTTCCCCAGGGGATTACGGAACACCGGGGAGCTGTTTTTT CASSFPRGLRNTGELFF NA TRBJ2-2 NA TRBV11-2
TGTGCCAGCAGCCAAGATACCCCGACAGTACAATCTCCAATCTCTGGAAACACCATATATTTT CASSQDTPTVQSPISGNTIYF once TRBJ1-3 NA TRBV3-1/TRBV3-2
TGTGCCAGCAGCGAAAAGGGGAATAGCAATCAGCCCCAGCATTTT CASSEKGNSNQPQHF NA TRBJ1-5 NA TRBV5-5
TGTGCCAGCAGCCCCAGCGGTTCCCCCTCCAAGGGTGAGCAGTTCTTC CASSPSGSPSKGEQFF NA TRBJ2-1 NA TRBV7-8
TGCGCCAGCAGCCAACCGGGGGTCTTGGCCGCCGGAATCTATGGCTACACCTTC CASSQPGVLAAGIYGYTF NA TRBJ1-2 NA TRBV4-1
TGTGCCAGCAGTTTATATGGGCAGGGGTGGACTGAAGCTTTCTTT CASSLYGQGWTEAFF NA TRBJ1-1 NA TRBV28
TGTGCCAGCAGCGCCCCTGAGAGTATGAACACTGAAGCTTTCTTT CASSAPESMNTEAFF few TRBJ1-1 NA TRBV9
TGTGCCAGCAGCCAGAGGAGGACTTATAATTCACCCCTCCACTTT CASSQRRTYNSPLHF NA TRBJ1-6 NA TRBV3-1/TRBV3-2
TGTGCCAGCAGCTTACGGCCTGGTGAGGGCGGGTCGTACAATGAGCAGTTCTTC CASSLRPGEGGSYNEQFF NA TRBJ2-1 NA TRBV7-9
TGTGCCACCAGCAGAGATCGGGGAGTGCATTCACCCCTCCACTTT CATSRDRGVHSPLHF NA TRBJ1-6 NA TRBV15
TGTGCCAGCAGCCGGAAGAGCGGGGGGGGCTACAATGAGCAGTTCTTC CASSRKSGGGYNEQFF NA TRBJ2-1 TRBD2 TRBV4-2
TGTGCCAGCAGCCAGGACTTATTTGGCGAGAGCACAGATACGCAGTATTTT CASSQDLFGESTDTQYF many TRBJ2-3 NA TRBV4-2
TGTGCCATCAGTGTAGCATACGAGCAGTACTTC CAISVAYEQYF NA TRBJ2-7 NA TRBV10-3
TGTGCCATCAGTGACTTTATGACAGAAAACACTGAAGCTTTCTTT CAISDFMTENTEAFF NA TRBJ1-1 NA TRBV10-3
TGTGCCAGCAGAGAGACTAGCGGGACATACAATGAGCAGTTCTTC CASRETSGTYNEQFF NA TRBJ2-1 TRBD2 TRBV2
TGTGCCAGCAGCGTTGGGACAGACATCTACGAGCAGTACTTC CASSVGTDIYEQYF NA TRBJ2-7 TRBD1 TRBV9
TGCGCCAGCAGACTCAAAATTAGCGGGAGCCTCCCGAACACCGGGGAGCTGTTTTTT CASRLKISGSLPNTGELFF NA TRBJ2-2 TRBD2 TRBV10-1
TGCGCCAGCAGCCCGGGAGGCTTGTACGAGCAGTACTTC CASSPGGLYEQYF NA TRBJ2-7 TRBD2 TRBV5-1
TGTGCCAGCAGCCCCACAATAGCGGGAGGAGGCTACAATGAGCAGTTCTTC CASSPTIAGGGYNEQFF once TRBJ2-1 TRBD2 TRBV4-2
TGTGCCAGCCATAAAATTTCGGGACTACCAAGAGATACGCAGTATTTT CASHKISGLPRDTQYF NA TRBJ2-3 TRBD2 TRBV28
TGTGCTAGTGGTTCCCGGGACAGGACGAACACTGAAGCTTTCTTT CASGSRDRTNTEAFF NA TRBJ1-1 TRBD1 TRBV12-5
TGTGCCAGCAGCGTGGACAGCCCTAACTATGGCTACACCTTC CASSVDSPNYGYTF NA TRBJ1-2 NA TRBV9
TGTGCCAGCAGTGAGAGCCAGGGCATGAACACTGAAGCTTTCTTT CASSESQGMNTEAFF once TRBJ1-1 NA TRBV25-1
TGTGCCACCAACGGCGGGGACCCGACCATCGGGGCCAACGTCCTGACTTTC CATNGGDPTIGANVLTF NA TRBJ2-6 NA TRBV19
TGTGCCAGCAGCGTCCAAATCGGTGGTTCCTACTATGGCTACACCTTC CASSVQIGGSYYGYTF NA TRBJ1-2 NA TRBV9
TGTGCCAGCAGCCTAGGGGGACAAGCCTACGAGCAGTACTTC CASSLGGQAYEQYF NA TRBJ2-7 NA TRBV7-2
TGCGCCAGCAGCCAAGTGGGACTATACGCGCAGTTCTTC CASSQVGLYAQFF NA TRBJ2-1 TRBD2 TRBV4-1
TGTGCCAGCAGCCCCGGGGGAAGGGGGAACACTGAAGCTTTCTTT CASSPGGRGNTEAFF few TRBJ1-1 NA TRBV5-4
TGTGCCAGTAGTATCAGGGTAGCAGCTTTCTTT CASSIRVAAFF NA TRBJ1-1 NA TRBV19
TGCGCCAGCAGCCAAGACGGGGGGCCCGATGAAAAACTGTTTTTT CASSQDGGPDEKLFF NA TRBJ1-4 NA TRBV4-3
TGTGCCAGCAGCTCGGGGGGGTATAATGGTGAGCAGTTCTTC CASSSGGYNGEQFF few TRBJ2-1 TRBD2 TRBV7-3
TGTGCCAGCAGCTCGGGGAGGGGGACCAACACTGAAGCTTTCTTT CASSSGRGTNTEAFF NA TRBJ1-1 NA TRBV7-8
TGTGCCAGCAGCTTATACCAGGGTACTGAAGCTTTCTTT CASSLYQGTEAFF NA TRBJ1-1 NA TRBV7-2
TGCGCCAGCAGCCCCAGGAACACTGAAGCTTTCTTT CASSPRNTEAFF NA TRBJ1-1 NA TRBV10-2
TGTGCCAGCAGTTACTCGGGCGGAAACACCATATATTTT CASSYSGGNTIYF few TRBJ1-3 NA TRBV6-5
TGTGCCAGCAGCCCGTTTATCCGACTACAGGGGCGGTTCTACGAGCAGTACTTC CASSPFIRLQGRFYEQYF NA TRBJ2-7 TRBD1 TRBV11-2
TGTGCCACCAGTGATGGCCGGAGCTCTGGGGCCAACGTCCTGACTTTC CATSDGRSSGANVLTF NA TRBJ2-6 NA TRBV24-1
TGTGCCAGCAGCCCACTAATAGGTGGCTACACCTTC CASSPLIGGYTF NA TRBJ1-2 NA TRBV7-8
TGTGCCAGCAGTGTACAGGGGGCCCAAGAGACCCAGTACTTC CASSVQGAQETQYF NA TRBJ2-5 TRBD1 TRBV28
TGTGCCAGCAGCCCCCCGGGGGGGCGGAACACCGGGGAGCTGTTTTTT CASSPPGGRNTGELFF NA TRBJ2-2 TRBD2 TRBV27
TGTGCCAGCAGCGCCCAGCTCTCGAGGACAGATACGCAGTATTTT CASSAQLSRTDTQYF NA TRBJ2-3 NA TRBV9
TGCAGTGCTAGTGGGGCTAGCGGAAGGAACACCGGGGAGCTGTTTTTT CSASGASGRNTGELFF NA TRBJ2-2 TRBD2 TRBV20-1
TGCGCCAGCAGCTTGTCCCCGGGAATAGGCGGAAGGATGGCTTTCTTT CASSLSPGIGGRMAFF NA TRBJ1-1 NA TRBV5-1
TGTGCCAGCACTACTAGCGGCCACTACGAGCAGTACTTC CASTTSGHYEQYF NA TRBJ2-7 TRBD2 TRBV12-3/TRBV12-4